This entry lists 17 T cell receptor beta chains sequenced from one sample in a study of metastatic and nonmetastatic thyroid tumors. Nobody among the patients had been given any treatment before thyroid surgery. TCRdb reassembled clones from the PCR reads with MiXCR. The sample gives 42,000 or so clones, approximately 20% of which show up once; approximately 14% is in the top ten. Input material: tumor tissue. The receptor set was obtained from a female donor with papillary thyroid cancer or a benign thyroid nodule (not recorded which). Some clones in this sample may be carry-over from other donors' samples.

The CDR3 loop reads CASIPGQGLDYEQYF. CDR3 coding DNA: TGTGCCAGCATCCCCGGGCAGGGTTTAGACTACGAGCAGTACTTC. This chain links TRBV12-3 or TRBV12-4 with TRBJ2-7; D possibly corresponds to TRBD1 (5 bases). V was trimmed by 7 bases and J by 3 bases, leaving 19 bases between them. This CDR3 spans 15 amino acids.

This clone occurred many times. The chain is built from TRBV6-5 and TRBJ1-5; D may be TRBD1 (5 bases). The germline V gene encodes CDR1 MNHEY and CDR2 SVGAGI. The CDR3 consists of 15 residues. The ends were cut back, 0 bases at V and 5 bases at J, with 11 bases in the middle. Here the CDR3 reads CASSYSTGTDQPQHF. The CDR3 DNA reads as TGTGCCAGCAGTTACTCGACTGGGACTGATCAGCCCCAGCATTTT.

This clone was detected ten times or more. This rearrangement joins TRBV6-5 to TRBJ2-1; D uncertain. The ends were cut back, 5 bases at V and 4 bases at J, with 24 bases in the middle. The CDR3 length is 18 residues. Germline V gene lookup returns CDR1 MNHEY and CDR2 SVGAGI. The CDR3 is CASSHRGLGGTSYNEQFF. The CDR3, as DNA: TGTGCCAGCAGTCACCGCGGTTTGGGCGGAACTTCATACAATGAGCAGTTCTTC.

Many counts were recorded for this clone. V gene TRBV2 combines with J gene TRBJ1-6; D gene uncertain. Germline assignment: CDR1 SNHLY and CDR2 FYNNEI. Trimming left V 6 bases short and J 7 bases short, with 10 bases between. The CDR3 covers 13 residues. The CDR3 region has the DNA TGTGCCAGCAGCGGGGTCGGAAATTCACCCCTCCACTTT. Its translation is CASSGVGNSPLHF.

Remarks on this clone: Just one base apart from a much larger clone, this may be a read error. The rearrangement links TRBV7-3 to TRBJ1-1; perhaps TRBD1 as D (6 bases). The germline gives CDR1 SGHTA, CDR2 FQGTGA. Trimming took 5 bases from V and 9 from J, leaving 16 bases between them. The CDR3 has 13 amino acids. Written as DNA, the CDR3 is TGTGCCAGCAGCCCCTCGTTAGGGGGTCAAGCTTTCTTT. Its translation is CASSPSLGGQAFF. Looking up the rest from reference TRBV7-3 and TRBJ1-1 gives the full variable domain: GAGVSQTPSNKVTEKGKYVELRCDPISGHTALYWYRQSLGQGPEFLIYFQGTGAADDSGLPNDRFFAVRPEGSVSTLKIQRTERGDSAVYLCASSPSLGGQAFFGQGTRLTVV.

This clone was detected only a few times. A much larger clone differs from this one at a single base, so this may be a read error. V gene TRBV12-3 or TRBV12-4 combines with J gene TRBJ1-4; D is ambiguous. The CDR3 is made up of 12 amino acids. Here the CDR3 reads CASSLRYEKLYF. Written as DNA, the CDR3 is TGTGCCAGCAGTTTACGGTATGAAAAACTGTATTTT.

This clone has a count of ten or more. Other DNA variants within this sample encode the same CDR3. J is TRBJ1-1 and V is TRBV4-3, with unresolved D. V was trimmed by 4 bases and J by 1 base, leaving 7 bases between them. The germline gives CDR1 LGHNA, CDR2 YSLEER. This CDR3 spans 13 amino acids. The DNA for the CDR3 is TGCGCCAGCAGCCTTCAGAGGAACACTGAAGCTTTCTTT. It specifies CASSLQRNTEAFF.

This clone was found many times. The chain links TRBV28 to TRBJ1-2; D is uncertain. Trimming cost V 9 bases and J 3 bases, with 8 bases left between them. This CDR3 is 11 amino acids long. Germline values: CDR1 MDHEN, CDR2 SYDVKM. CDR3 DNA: TGTGCCAGTTCAACTGACTATGGCTACACCTTC. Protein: CASSTDYGYTF.

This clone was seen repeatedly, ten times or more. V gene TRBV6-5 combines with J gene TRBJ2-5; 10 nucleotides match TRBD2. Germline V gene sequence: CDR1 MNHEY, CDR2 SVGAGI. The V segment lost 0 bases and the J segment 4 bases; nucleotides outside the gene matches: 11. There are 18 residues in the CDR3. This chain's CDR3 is CASSYSATSGHFGETQYF. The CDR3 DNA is TGTGCCAGCAGTTACTCAGCGACTAGCGGGCATTTTGGAGAGACCCAGTACTTC.

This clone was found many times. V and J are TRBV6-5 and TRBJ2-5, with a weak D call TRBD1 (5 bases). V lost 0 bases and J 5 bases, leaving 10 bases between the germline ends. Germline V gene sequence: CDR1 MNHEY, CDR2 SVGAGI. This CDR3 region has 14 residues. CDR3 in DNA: TGTGCCAGCAGTTACTCTAGGGGTGGCGAGACCCAGTACTTC. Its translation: CASSYSRGGETQYF.

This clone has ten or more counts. Here the CDR3 reads CASMVAGGPYNEQFF. CDR3 bases: TGTGCCAGCATGGTTGCGGGGGGGCCCTACAATGAGCAGTTCTTC. The chain couples TRBV6-1 to TRBJ2-1; 9 bases fit TRBD2. The V and J ends lost 7 bases and 2 bases, in that order; junction bases with no gene match: 6. Looked up from germline, CDR1 is MNHNS and CDR2 is SASEGT. The CDR3 loop spans 15 amino acids.

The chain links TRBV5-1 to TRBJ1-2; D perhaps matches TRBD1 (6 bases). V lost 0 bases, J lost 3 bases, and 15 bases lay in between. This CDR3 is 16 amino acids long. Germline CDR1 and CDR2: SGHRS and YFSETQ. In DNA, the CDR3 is TGCGCCAGCAGCTTGGATGCAGGGGTCAGGTACTATGGCTACACCTTC. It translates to CASSLDAGVRYYGYTF.

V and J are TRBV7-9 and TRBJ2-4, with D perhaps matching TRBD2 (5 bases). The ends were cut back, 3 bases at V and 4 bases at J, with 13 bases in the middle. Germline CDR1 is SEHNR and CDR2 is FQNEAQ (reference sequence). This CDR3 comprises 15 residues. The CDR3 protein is CASSFSEDEKNIQYF. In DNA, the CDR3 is TGTGCCAGCAGCTTTAGCGAAGATGAGAAAAACATTCAGTACTTC.

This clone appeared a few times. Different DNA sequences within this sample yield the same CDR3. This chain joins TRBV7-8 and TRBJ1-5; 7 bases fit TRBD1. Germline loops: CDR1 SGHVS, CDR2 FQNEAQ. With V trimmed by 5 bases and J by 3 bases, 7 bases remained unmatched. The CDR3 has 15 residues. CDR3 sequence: CASSHYRGNNQPQHF. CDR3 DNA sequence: TGTGCCAGCAGCCATTACAGGGGCAACAATCAGCCCCAGCATTTT.

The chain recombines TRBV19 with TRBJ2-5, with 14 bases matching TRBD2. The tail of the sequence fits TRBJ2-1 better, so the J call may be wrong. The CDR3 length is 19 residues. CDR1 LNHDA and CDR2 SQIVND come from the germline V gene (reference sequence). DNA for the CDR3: TGTGCCAGTAGTAAACCGGGACTAGCGGGAGCCCTATTCTGGAATGAGCAGTTCTTC. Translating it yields CASSKPGLAGALFWNEQFF.

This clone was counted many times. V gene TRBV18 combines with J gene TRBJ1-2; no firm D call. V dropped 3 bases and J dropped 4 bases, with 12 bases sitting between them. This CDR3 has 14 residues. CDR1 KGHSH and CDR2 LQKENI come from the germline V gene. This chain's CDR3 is CASSPDRSFYGYTF. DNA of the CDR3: TGTGCCAGCTCACCTGACCGATCCTTCTATGGCTACACCTTC.

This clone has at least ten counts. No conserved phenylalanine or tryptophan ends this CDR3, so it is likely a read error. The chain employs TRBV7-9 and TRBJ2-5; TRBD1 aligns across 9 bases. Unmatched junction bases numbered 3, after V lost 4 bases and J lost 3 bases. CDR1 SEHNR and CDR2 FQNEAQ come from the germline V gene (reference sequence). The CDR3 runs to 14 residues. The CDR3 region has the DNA TGTGCCAGCAGCTCCCGGGACAGGGAAGAGACCCAGTACCTC. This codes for CASSSRDREETQYL.